This note documents a single TCR beta chain sequence. The antigen remains undetermined. Assay: immunoSEQ multiplex PCR; the TCRdb copy retains only in-frame clones and omits some. The data hold roughly 76,000 clones, with 90% to 95% observed a single time. The data stem from a study of OX40 agonist ivuxolimab in advanced cancers. The wider study: Patients took ivuxolimab, an agonistic anti-OX40 (CD134) antibody. Study results and caveats: More expanded clones were seen, on average, in CD8+ T cells than in CD4+.

Between the trimmed V and J ends, which lost 0 bases and 6 bases, there was a span of 12 bases. The germline gives CDR1 KGHSH, CDR2 LQKENI. This CDR3 comprises 14 residues. The sequence was obtained from an adult with an advanced solid tumor such as melanoma, head and neck, liver or kidney cancer. The sequencing used CD4+ or CD8+ T cells sorted from blood, collected in a trial of the OX40 agonist ivuxolimab. J is TRBJ2-7 and V is TRBV18; D possibly corresponds to TRBD1 (6 bases). CDR3 nucleotide sequence: TGTGCCAGCTCACCACCAGGGACACCAACCGAGCAGTACTTC. Translated, it gives CASSPPGTPTEQYF.